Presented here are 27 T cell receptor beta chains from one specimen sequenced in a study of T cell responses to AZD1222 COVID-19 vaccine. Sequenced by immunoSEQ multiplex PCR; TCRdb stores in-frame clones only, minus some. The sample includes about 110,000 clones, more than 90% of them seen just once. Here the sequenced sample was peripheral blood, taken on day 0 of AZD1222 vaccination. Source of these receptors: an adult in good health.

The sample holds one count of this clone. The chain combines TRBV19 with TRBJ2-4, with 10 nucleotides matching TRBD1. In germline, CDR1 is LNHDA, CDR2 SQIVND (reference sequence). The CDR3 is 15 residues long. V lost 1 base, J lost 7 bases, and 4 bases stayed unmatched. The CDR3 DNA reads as TGTGCCAGTAGTATAGGTGACAGGGGGCGGAACATTCAGTACTTC. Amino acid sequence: CASSIGDRGRNIQYF.

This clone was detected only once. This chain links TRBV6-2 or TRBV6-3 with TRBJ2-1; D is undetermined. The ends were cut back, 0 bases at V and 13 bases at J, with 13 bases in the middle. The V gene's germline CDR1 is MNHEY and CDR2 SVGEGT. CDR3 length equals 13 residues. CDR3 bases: TGTGCCAGCAGTTACTCGAATCCCGTCACCCAGTTCTTC. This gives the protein CASSYSNPVTQFF.

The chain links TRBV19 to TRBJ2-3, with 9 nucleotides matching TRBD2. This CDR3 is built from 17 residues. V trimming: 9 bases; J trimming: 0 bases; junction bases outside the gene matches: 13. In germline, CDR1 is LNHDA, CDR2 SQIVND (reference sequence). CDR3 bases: TGTGCCAGCCGACGCTTTGCGGCGGGAGGGAGCACAGATACGCAGTATTTT. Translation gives CASRRFAAGGSTDTQYF.

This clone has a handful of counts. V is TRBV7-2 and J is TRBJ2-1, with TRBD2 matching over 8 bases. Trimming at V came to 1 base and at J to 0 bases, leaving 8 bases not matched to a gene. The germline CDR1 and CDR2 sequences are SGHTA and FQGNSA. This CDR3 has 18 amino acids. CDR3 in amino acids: CASSLVAGGISSYNEQFF. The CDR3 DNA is TGTGCCAGCAGCTTAGTGGCGGGGGGCATCAGCTCCTACAATGAGCAGTTCTTC.

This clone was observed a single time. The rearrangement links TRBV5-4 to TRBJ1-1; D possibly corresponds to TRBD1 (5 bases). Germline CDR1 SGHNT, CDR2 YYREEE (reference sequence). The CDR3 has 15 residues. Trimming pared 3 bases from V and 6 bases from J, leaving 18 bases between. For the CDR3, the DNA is TGTGCCAGCAGCTGGGGCGGTGTGTTGAGGGCTGAAGCTTTCTTT. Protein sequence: CASSWGGVLRAEAFF.

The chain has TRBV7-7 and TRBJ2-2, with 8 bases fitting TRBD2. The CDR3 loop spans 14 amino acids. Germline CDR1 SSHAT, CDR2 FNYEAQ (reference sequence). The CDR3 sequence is CASGLAGGNGELFF. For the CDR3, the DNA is TGTGCTAGCGGACTAGCCGGAGGAAACGGGGAGCTGTTTTTT.

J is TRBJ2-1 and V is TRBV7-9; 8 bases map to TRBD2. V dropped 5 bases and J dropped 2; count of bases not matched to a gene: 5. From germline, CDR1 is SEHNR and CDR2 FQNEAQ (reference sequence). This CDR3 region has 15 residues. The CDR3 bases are TGTGCCAGCAGCGGGCGGGGGGATACCTACAATGAGCAGTTCTTC. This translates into CASSGRGDTYNEQFF.

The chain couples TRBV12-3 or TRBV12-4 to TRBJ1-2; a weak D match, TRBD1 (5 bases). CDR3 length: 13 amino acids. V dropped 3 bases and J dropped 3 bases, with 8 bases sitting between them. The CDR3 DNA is TGTGCCAGCAGTTTGAAAGGGGACTATGGCTACACCTTC. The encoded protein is CASSLKGDYGYTF.

Here the CDR3 DNA reads TGTGCCAGTAGCATGGAATACTATGGCTACACCTTC. Its translation: CASSMEYYGYTF. The V call is TRBV19, the J call TRBJ1-2, with D hard to call. Trimming pared 6 bases from V and 3 bases from J, leaving 8 bases between. The CDR3 has 12 residues. From germline, CDR1 is LNHDA and CDR2 SQIVND (reference sequence).

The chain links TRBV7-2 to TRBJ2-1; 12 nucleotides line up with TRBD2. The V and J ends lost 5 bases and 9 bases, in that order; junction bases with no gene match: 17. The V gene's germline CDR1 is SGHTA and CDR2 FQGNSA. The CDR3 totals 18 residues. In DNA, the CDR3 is TGTGCCAGCAGCCTAAAAACCCTAGCGGGGGGGAAGTCAGGTGAGCAGTTCTTC. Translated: CASSLKTLAGGKSGEQFF. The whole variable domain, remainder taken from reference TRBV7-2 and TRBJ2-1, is GAGVSQSPSNKVTEKGKDVELRCDPISGHTALYWYRQSLGQGLEFLIYFQGNSAPDKSGLPSDRFSAERTGGSVSTLTIQRTQQEDSAVYLCASSLKTLAGGKSGEQFFGPGTRLTVL.

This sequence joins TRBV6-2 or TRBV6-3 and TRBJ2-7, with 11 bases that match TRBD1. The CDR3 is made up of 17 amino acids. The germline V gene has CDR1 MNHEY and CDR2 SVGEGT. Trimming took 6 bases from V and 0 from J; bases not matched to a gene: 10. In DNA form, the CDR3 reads TGTGCCAGCAGCCCTGGACAGGGGGCATCAAGCTCCTACGAGCAGTACTTC. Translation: CASSPGQGASSSYEQYF.

The CDR3 loop is CASSRKLGQAEQFF. CDR3 sequence (DNA): TGCGCCAGCAGCCGAAAATTGGGACAGGCCGAGCAGTTCTTC. This chain uses TRBV4-1 with TRBJ2-1, with 8 nucleotides matching TRBD1. V was pared by 4 bases and J by 10 bases, with 9 bases of the junction left unmatched. The CDR3 loop spans 14 amino acids. Germline CDR1 is MGHRA and CDR2 is YSYEKL.

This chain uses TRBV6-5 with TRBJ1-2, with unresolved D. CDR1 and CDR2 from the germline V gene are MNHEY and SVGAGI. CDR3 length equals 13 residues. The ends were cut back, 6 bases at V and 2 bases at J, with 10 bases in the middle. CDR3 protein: CASRAALNYGYTF. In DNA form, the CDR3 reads TGTGCCAGCAGGGCAGCACTCAACTATGGCTACACCTTC.

CDR3 nucleotides: TGCGCCAGCAGCCAAGATAGGTCCGCTGGAAACACCATATATTTT. It is translated as CASSQDRSAGNTIYF. The V and J genes are TRBV4-3 and TRBJ1-3; D is unclear. Trimming shortened V by 0 bases and J by 2 bases, and 8 bases separated the two germline ends. The CDR3 has 15 residues. The V gene's germline CDR1 is LGHNA and CDR2 YSLEER.

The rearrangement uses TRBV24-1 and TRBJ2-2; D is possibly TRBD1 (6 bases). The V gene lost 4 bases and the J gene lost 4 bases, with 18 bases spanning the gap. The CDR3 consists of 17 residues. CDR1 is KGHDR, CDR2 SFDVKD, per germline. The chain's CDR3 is CATSDPGAVYPTGELFF. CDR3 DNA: TGTGCCACCAGTGACCCAGGGGCCGTCTACCCCACCGGGGAGCTGTTTTTT.

The CDR3 nucleotides are TGTGCTAGTGGTTTGCCCGAGACGGACGTTGAAGCTTTCTTT. Residues: CASGLPETDVEAFF. V usage is TRBV12-5 and J usage is TRBJ1-1, with D unclear. Germline CDR1 LGHNT, CDR2 FRNRAP. CDR3 length: 14 residues. V was pared by 2 bases and J by 7 bases, with 14 bases between.

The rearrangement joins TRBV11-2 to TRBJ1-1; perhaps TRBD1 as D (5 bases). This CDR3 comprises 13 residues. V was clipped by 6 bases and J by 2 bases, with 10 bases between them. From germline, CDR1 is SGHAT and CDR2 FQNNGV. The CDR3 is CASSGALNTEAFF. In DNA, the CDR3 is TGTGCCAGCAGTGGGGCCCTAAACACTGAAGCTTTCTTT.

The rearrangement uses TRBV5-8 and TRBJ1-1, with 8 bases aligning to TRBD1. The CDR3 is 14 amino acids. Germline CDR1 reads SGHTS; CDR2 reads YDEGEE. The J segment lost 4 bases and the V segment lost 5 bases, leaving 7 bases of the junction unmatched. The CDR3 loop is CASSPGTGSTEAFF. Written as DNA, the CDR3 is TGTGCCAGCAGTCCAGGGACAGGCAGCACTGAAGCTTTCTTT.

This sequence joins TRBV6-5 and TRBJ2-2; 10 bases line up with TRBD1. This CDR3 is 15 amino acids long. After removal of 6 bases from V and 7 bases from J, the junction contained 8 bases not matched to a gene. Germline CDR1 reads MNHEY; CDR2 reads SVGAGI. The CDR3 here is CASSRDRGFSGELFF. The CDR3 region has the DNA TGTGCCAGCAGCCGGGACAGGGGATTTAGCGGGGAGCTGTTTTTT.

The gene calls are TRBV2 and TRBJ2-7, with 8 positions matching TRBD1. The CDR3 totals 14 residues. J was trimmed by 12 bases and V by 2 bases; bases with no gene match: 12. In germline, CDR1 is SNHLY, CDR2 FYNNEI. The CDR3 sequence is CASSETSLQGAMYF. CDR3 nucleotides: TGTGCCAGCAGTGAAACCTCGTTGCAGGGGGCTATGTACTTC.

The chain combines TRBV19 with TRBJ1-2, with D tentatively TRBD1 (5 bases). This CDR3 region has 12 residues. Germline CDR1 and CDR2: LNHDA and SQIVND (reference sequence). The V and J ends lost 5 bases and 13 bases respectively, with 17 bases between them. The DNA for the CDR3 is TGTGCCAGTAGTTCTTACCAGGGAATTTGCACCTTC. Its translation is CASSSYQGICTF. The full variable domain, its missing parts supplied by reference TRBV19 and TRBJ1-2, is DGGITQSPKYLFRKEGQNVTLSCEQNLNHDAMYWYRQDPGQGLRLIYYSQIVNDFQKGDIAEGYSVSREKKESFPLTVTSAQKNPTAFYLCASSSYQGICTFGSGTRLTVV.

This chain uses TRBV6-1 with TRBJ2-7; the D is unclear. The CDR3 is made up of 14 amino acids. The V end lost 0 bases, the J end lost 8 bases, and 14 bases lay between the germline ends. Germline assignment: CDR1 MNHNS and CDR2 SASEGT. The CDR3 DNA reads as TGTGCCAGCAGTGAAGCGAAGCAATTCGGGCAGCAGTACTTC. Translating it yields CASSEAKQFGQQYF.

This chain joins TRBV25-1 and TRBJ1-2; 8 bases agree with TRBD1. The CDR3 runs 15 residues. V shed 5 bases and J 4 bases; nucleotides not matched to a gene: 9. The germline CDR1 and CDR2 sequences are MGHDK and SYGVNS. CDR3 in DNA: TGTGCCAGCAGTTCCCCAGGGGGCGCATTCTATGGCTACACCTTC. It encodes CASSSPGGAFYGYTF.

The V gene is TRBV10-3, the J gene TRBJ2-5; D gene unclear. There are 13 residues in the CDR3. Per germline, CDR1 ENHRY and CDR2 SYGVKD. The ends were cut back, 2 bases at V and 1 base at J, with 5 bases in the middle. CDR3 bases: TGTGCCATCAGTGAGCCATTCCAAGAGACCCAGTACTTC. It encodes CAISEPFQETQYF.

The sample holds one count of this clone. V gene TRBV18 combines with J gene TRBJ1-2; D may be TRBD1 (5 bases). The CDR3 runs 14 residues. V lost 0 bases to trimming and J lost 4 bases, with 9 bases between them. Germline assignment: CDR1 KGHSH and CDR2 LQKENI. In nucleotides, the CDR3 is TGTGCCAGCTCACCACCCGACGGGGGCTATGGCTACACCTTC. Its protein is CASSPPDGGYGYTF.

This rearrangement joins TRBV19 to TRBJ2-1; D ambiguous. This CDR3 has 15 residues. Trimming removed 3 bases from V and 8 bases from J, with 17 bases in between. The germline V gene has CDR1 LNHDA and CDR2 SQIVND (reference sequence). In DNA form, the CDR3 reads TGTGCCAGTAGTATCCAGTGGGGTAAGGTAGATGAGCAGTTCTTC. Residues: CASSIQWGKVDEQFF.

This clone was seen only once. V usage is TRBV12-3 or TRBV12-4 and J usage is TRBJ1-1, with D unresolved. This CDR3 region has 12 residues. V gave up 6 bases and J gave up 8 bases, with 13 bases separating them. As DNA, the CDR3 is TGTGCCAGCAGCCGAACACCCGCCGAAGCTTTCTTT. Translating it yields CASSRTPAEAFF.